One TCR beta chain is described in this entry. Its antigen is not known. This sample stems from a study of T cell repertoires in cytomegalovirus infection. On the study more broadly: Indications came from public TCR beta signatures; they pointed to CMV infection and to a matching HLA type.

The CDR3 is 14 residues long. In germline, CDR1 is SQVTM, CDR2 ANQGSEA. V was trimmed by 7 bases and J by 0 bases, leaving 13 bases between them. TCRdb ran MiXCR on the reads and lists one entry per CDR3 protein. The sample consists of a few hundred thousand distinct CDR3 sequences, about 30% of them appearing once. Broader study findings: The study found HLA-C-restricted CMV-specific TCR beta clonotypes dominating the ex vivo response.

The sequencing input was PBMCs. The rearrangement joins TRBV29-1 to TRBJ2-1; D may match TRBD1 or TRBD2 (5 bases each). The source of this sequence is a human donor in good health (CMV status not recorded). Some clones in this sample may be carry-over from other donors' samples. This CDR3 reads CSAGDQSSYNEQFF. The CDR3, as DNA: TGCAGCGCCGGGGACCAGAGCTCCTACAATGAGCAGTTCTTC.